This passage covers 17 T cell receptor beta chains from one sample sequenced in a study of neurological immune-mediated disorders. TCRdb fed the 5' RACE reads into MiXCR, producing one record per CDR3 protein. The repertoire holds tens of thousands of distinct CDR3 sequences, about 4.9% seen once, with 6.9% in the top ten. Sequenced: PBMCs. These TCRs come from a man younger than 45 with multiple sclerosis.

This clonotype was seen many times. The rearrangement joins TRBV6-5 to TRBJ2-2; D is possibly TRBD1 (6 bases). This CDR3 region has 15 residues. V lost 3 bases and J 4 bases, leaving 12 bases between the germline ends. Germline V gene sequence: CDR1 MNHEY, CDR2 SVGAGI. The CDR3, as DNA: TGTGCCAGCAGTTATGGGGGCTCCGGCACCGGGGAGCTGTTTTTT. Encoded protein: CASSYGGSGTGELFF.

The genes are TRBV18 and TRBJ1-1, with D maybe TRBD1 (6 bases). Germline CDR1 reads KGHSH; CDR2 reads LQKENI. There are 13 residues in the CDR3. V gave up 3 bases and J gave up 2 bases, with 7 bases separating them. CDR3 nucleotides: TGTGCCAGCTCACCGGACAGTAACACTGAAGCTTTCTTT. Amino acid sequence: CASSPDSNTEAFF.

This clonotype was observed many times. The rearrangement links TRBV5-5 to TRBJ2-3, with D possibly TRBD1 on 6 matching bases. From germline, CDR1 is SGHKS and CDR2 YYEKEE (reference sequence). V was cut by 6 bases and J by 3 bases, with 11 bases left in between. This CDR3 has 13 amino acids. The CDR3 protein is CASTKQGTDTQYF. The CDR3 region has the DNA TGTGCCAGCACCAAACAGGGTACAGATACGCAGTATTTT.

This clonotype is labeled as medium-sized. The chain has TRBV12-3 or TRBV12-4 and TRBJ2-1; 7 bases map to TRBD1. The CDR3 length is 13 residues. Germline trimming cut 3 bases from V and 8 bases from J; bases unmatched to any gene: 4. CDR3 nucleotides: TGTGCCAGCAGTTTGGAGACAGGGCATGAGCAGTTCTTC. Amino acids: CASSLETGHEQFF.

This clonotype was found many times. The gene calls are TRBV7-3 and TRBJ2-4; TRBD1 matches at 9 bases. The germline gives CDR1 SGHTA, CDR2 FQGTGA. V was clipped by 5 bases and J by 9 bases; unmatched bases: 5. The CDR3 runs 13 residues. This chain's CDR3 is CASSGQGSGIQYF. As DNA, the CDR3 is TGTGCCAGCAGCGGACAGGGGAGCGGCATTCAGTACTTC.

Many counts were recorded for this clonotype. The rearrangement joins TRBV3-1 to TRBJ1-1, with 9 bases identical to TRBD1. This CDR3 has 15 amino acids. CDR1 and CDR2 from the germline V gene are LGHDT and YNNKEL (reference sequence). V trimming: 4 bases; J trimming: 6 bases; junction bases outside the gene matches: 9. Written as DNA, the CDR3 is TGTGCCAGCAGCCGTCCCGGGACAGGGTTCCCTGAAGCTTTCTTT. It encodes CASSRPGTGFPEAFF. Based on the CDR3 plus reference TRBV3-1 and TRBJ1-1, the full variable domain is DTAVSQTPKYLVTQMGNDKSIKCEQNLGHDTMYWYKQDSKKFLKIMFSYNNKELIINETVPNRFSPKSPDKAHLNLHINSLELGDSAVYFCASSRPGTGFPEAFFGQGTRLTVV.

In this sample, this clonotype turned up many times. V is TRBV5-6 and J is TRBJ1-2; 8 bases are shared with TRBD1. V trimming: 3 bases; J trimming: 7 bases; junction bases outside the gene matches: 11. The CDR3 consists of 15 residues. Per germline, CDR1 SGHDT and CDR2 YYEEEE. The CDR3: CASSYTGTGGGGYTF. The CDR3 coding sequence is TGTGCCAGCAGCTATACCGGGACAGGCGGCGGTGGCTACACCTTC.

This clonotype was counted many times. This rearrangement joins TRBV5-1 to TRBJ1-5; 7 bases agree with TRBD1. There are 13 residues in the CDR3. The J segment lost 7 bases and the V segment lost 1 base, leaving 2 bases of the junction unmatched. Germline CDR1 reads SGHRS; CDR2 reads YFSETQ. This chain's CDR3 is CASSLTGAQPQHF. CDR3 DNA: TGCGCCAGCAGCTTGACAGGGGCCCAGCCCCAGCATTTT. The full variable domain, rest sourced from reference TRBV5-1 and TRBJ1-5, is KAGVTQTPRYLIKTRGQQVTLSCSPISGHRSVSWYQQTPGQGLQFLFEYFSETQRNKGNFPGRFSGRQFSNSRSEMNVSTLELGDSALYLCASSLTGAQPQHFGDGTRLSIL.

The chain combines TRBV27 with TRBJ2-1; D unresolved. With 5 bases removed from V and 4 bases from J, the gap between germline ends came to 6 bases. Germline V gives CDR1 MNHEY, CDR2 SMNVEV (reference sequence). The CDR3 is 12 residues long. CDR3 sequence reads: CASSGPYNEQFF. CDR3 coding DNA: TGTGCCAGCAGTGGGCCGTACAATGAGCAGTTCTTC.

This clonotype was seen at least ten times. DNA for the CDR3: TGTGCCATCAGTGACGGCGGGGGGAGCACAGATACGCAGTATTTT. This gives the protein CAISDGGGSTDTQYF. The V gene is TRBV10-3, the J gene TRBJ2-3; 8 bases agree with TRBD2. With 3 bases clipped from V and 0 bases from J, the junction kept 2 bases outside the gene matches. This CDR3 comprises 15 residues. Germline assignment: CDR1 ENHRY and CDR2 SYGVKD.

With regard to this clonotype: Given a much more abundant clone one base away, this may be a read error. The chain joins TRBV9 to TRBJ2-1; D remains ambiguous. Trimming pared 0 bases from V and 6 bases from J, leaving 13 bases between. The CDR3 contains 15 residues. The germline V gene has CDR1 SGDLS and CDR2 YYNGEE. The CDR3 protein is CASSVVSKMSNEQFF. Written as DNA, the CDR3 is TGTGCCAGCAGCGTAGTCTCGAAGATGAGCAATGAGCAGTTCTTC.

This clonotype appeared many times. The V call is TRBV6-5, the J call TRBJ1-3; unclear D gene. Trimming stripped 2 bases from V and 0 bases from J, with 8 bases between. The CDR3 contains 15 residues. Looked up from germline, CDR1 is MNHEY and CDR2 is SVGAGI. CDR3 sequence reads: CASSYVPISGNTIYF. CDR3 nucleotides: TGTGCCAGCAGTTACGTGCCGATCTCTGGAAACACCATATATTTT.

This clonotype came up many times. This chain uses TRBV6-5 with TRBJ2-1; 10 bases match TRBD2. J lost 2 bases, V lost 5 bases, and 6 bases had no gene match. Germline lookup yields CDR1 MNHEY and CDR2 SVGAGI. The CDR3 has 16 residues. The CDR3 coding sequence is TGTGCCAGCAGTCCTTGGACTAGCGGTACCTACAATGAGCAGTTCTTC. This sequence encodes CASSPWTSGTYNEQFF.

This clonotype was counted ten times or more. The chain is built from TRBV12-3 or TRBV12-4 and TRBJ1-6; 9 nucleotides line up with TRBD1. This CDR3 region has 13 residues. The V segment lost 8 bases and the J segment 10 bases; nucleotides outside the gene matches: 6. As DNA, the CDR3 is TGTGCCAGCCGAGGACAGGGGAACTCACCCCTCCACTTT. This codes for CASRGQGNSPLHF.

This clonotype is classed as medium-sized. V is TRBV3-1 and J is TRBJ1-1; 7 nucleotides agree with TRBD1. Looked up from germline, CDR1 is LGHDT and CDR2 is YNNKEL (reference sequence). V gave up 1 base and J gave up 5 bases; unmatched junction bases: 1. The CDR3 extends over 13 amino acids. The CDR3 sequence: CASSQGRGTEAFF. The CDR3 bases are TGTGCCAGCAGCCAAGGCAGGGGGACTGAAGCTTTCTTT.

The chain joins TRBV5-4 to TRBJ1-2; D gene ambiguous. This CDR3 contains 15 residues. The germline V gene encodes CDR1 SGHNT and CDR2 YYREEE (reference sequence). Trimming removed 0 bases from V and 4 bases from J, with 13 bases in between. For the CDR3, the DNA is TGTGCCAGCAGCTTGGTCGGGGAGAGAAGCTATGGCTACACCTTC. As protein: CASSLVGERSYGYTF.

This clonotype was observed a handful of times. The junction and the germline gene differ at one end; a read error may be behind it. V usage is TRBV20-1 and J usage is TRBJ1-5; a possible D gene is TRBD1 (5 bases). The CDR3 contains 14 residues. CDR1 DFQATT and CDR2 SNEGSKA come from the germline V gene (reference sequence). The CDR3 protein is CSAAGTWGNQPQNF. The CDR3 DNA sequence: TGCAGTGCCGCTGGGACGTGGGGCAATCAGCCCCAGAATTTT.